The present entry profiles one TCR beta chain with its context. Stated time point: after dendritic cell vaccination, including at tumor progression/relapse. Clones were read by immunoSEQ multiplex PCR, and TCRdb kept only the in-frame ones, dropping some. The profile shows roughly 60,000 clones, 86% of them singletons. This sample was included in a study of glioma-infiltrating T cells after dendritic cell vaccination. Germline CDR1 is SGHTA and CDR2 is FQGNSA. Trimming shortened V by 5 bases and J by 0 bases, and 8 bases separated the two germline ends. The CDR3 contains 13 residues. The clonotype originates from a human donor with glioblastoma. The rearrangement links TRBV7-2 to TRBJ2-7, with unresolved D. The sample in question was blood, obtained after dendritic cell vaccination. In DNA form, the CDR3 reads TGTGCCAGCAGCCAAAGGAGCTCCTACGAGCAGTACTTC. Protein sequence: CASSQRSSYEQYF.